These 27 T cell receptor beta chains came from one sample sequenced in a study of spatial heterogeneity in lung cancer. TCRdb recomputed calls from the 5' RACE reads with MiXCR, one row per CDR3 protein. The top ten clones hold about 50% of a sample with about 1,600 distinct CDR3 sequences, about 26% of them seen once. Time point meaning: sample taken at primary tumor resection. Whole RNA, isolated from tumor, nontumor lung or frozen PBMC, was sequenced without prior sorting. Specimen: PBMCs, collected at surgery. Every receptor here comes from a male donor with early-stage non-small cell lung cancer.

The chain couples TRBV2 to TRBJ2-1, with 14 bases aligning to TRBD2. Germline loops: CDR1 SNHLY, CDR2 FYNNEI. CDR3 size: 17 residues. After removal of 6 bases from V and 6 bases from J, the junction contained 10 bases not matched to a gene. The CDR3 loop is CASRRLAGGVRGNEQFF. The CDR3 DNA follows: TGTGCCAGCAGGAGACTAGCGGGAGGGGTTAGAGGCAATGAGCAGTTCTTC.

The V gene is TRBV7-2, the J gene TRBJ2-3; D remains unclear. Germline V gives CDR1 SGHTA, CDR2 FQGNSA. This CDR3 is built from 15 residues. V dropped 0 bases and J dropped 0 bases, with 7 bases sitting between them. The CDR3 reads CASSLALASTDTQYF. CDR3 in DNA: TGTGCCAGCAGCTTAGCGCTCGCTAGCACAGATACGCAGTATTTT.

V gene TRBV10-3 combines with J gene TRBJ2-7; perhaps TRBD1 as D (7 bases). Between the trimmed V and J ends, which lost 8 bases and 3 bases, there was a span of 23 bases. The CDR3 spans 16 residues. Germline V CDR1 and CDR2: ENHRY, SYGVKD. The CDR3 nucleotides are TGTGCCATCGGGGGAAACAGGGGAGGAGTCGACTACGAGCAGTACTTC. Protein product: CAIGGNRGGVDYEQYF.

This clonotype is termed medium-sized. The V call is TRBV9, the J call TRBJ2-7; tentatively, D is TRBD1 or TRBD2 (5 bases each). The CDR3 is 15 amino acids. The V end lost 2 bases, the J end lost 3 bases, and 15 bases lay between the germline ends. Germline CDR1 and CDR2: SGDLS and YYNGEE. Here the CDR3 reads CASSVGLGRYYEQYF. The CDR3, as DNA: TGTGCCAGCAGCGTCGGACTGGGGCGGTACTACGAGCAGTACTTC.

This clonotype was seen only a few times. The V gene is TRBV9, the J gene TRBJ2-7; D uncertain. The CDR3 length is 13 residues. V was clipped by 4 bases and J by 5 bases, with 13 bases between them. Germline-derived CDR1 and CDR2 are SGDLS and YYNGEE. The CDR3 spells CASSPYLVNEQYF. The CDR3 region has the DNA TGTGCCAGCAGCCCCTACTTGGTCAACGAGCAGTACTTC.

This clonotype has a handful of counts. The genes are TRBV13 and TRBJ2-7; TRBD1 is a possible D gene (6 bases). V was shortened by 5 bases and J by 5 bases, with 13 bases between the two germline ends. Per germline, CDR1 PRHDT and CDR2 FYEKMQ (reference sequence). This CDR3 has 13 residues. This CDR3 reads CASSPYRDDEQYF. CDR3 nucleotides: TGTGCCAGCAGCCCATACAGGGATGACGAGCAGTACTTC.

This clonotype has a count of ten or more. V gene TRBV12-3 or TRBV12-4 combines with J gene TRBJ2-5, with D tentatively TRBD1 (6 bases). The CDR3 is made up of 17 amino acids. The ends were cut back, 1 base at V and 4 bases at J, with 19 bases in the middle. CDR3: CASSLGTPPARGETQYF. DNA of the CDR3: TGTGCCAGCAGTTTAGGGACTCCCCCAGCCAGGGGAGAGACCCAGTACTTC.

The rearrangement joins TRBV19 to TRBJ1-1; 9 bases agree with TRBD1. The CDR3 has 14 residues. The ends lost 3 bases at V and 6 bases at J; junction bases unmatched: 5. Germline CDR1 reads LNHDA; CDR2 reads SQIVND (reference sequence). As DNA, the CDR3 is TGTGCCAGTAGTATCAACAGGGGGCACCCTGAAGCTTTCTTT. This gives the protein CASSINRGHPEAFF. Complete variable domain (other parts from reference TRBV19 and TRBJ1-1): DGGITQSPKYLFRKEGQNVTLSCEQNLNHDAMYWYRQDPGQGLRLIYYSQIVNDFQKGDIAEGYSVSREKKESFPLTVTSAQKNPTAFYLCASSINRGHPEAFFGQGTRLTVV.

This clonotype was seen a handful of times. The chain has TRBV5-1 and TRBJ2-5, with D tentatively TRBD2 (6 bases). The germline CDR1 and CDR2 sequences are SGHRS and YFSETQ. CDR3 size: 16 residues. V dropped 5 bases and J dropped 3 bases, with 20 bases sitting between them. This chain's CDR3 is CASRLHPAGSEETQYF. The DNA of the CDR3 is TGCGCCAGCAGGCTCCATCCCGCGGGGTCTGAAGAGACCCAGTACTTC.

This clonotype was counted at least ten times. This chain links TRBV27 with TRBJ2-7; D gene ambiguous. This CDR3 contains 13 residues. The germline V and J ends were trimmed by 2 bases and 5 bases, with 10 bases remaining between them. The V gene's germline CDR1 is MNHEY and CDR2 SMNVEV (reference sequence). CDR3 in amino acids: CASSLGSVHEQYF. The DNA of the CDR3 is TGTGCCAGCAGTTTAGGGTCTGTCCACGAGCAGTACTTC.

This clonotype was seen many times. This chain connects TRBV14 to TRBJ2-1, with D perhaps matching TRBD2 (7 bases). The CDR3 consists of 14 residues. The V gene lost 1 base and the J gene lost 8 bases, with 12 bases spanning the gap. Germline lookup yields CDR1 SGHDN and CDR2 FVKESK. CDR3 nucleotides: TGTGCCAGCAGCCAAGTAAGGGGGGGGTATGAGCAGTTCTTC. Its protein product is CASSQVRGGYEQFF.

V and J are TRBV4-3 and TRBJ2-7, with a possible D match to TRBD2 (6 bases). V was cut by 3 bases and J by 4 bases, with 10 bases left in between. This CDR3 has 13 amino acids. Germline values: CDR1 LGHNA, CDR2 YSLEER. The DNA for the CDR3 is TGCGCCAGCAGCCAGTGGAGGGATTACGAGCAGTACTTC. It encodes CASSQWRDYEQYF.

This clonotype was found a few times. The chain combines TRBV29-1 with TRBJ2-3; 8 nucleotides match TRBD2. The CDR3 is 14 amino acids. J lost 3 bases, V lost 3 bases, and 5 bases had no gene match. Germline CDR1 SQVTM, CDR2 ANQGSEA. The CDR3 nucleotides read TGCAGCGTTGAGCGGGAGGAGGTAACAGATACGCAGTATTTT. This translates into CSVEREEVTDTQYF.

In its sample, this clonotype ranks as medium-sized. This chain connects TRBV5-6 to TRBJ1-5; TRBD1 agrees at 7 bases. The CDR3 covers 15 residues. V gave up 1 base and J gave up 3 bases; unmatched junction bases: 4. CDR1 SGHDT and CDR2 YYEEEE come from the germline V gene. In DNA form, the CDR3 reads TGTGCCAGCAGCTTGACAGGGGCCGACAATCAGCCCCAGCATTTT. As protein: CASSLTGADNQPQHF.

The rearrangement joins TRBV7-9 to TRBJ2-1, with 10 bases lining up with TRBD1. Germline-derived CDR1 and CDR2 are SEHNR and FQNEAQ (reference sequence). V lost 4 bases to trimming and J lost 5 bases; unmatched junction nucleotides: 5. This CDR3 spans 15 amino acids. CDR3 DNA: TGTGCCAGCAGCTCCCCGGACAGGGGGAACAATGAGCAGTTCTTC. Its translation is CASSSPDRGNNEQFF.

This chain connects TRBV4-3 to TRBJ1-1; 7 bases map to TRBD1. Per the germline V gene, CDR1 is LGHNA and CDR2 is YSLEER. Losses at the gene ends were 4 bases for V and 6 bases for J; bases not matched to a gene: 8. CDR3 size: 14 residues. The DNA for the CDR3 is TGCGCCAGCAGCCCTGTGGACAGGCCTTCTGAAGCTTTCTTT. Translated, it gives CASSPVDRPSEAFF.

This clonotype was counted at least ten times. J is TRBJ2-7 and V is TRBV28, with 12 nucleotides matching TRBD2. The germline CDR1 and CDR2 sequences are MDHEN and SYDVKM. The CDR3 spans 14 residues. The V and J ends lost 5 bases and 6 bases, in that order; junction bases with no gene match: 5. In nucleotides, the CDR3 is TGTGCCAGCAGTCCCCCGACTAGCGGGAGCGAGCAGTACTTC. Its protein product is CASSPPTSGSEQYF. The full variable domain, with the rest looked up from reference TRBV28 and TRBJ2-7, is DVKVTQSSRYLVKRTGEKVFLECVQDMDHENMFWYRQDPGLGLRLIYFSYDVKMKEKGDIPEGYSVSREKKERFSLILESASTNQTSMYLCASSPPTSGSEQYFGPGTRLTVT.

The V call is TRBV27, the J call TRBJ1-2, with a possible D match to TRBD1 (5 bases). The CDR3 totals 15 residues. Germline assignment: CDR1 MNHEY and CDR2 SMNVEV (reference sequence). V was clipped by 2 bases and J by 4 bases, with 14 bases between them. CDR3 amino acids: CASSLRALQGYGYTF. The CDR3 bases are TGTGCCAGCAGTTTAAGGGCGTTGCAGGGCTATGGCTACACCTTC.

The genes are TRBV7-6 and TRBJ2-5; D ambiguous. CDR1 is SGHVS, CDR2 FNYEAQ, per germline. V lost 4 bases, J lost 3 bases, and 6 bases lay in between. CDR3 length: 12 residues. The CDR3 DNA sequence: TGTGCCAGCAGCTCCGGCAAAGAGACCCAGTACTTC. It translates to CASSSGKETQYF.

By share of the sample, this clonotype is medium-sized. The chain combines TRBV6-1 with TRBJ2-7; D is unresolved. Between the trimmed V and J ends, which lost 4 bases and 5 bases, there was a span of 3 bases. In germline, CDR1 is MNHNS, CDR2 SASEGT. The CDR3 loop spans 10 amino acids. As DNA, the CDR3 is TGTGCCAGCAGTGTAAACGAGCAGTACTTC. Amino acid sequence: CASSVNEQYF.

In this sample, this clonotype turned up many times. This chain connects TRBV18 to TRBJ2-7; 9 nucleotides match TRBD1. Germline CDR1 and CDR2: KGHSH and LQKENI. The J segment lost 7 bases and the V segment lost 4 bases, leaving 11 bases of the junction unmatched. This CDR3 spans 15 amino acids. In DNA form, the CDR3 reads TGTGCCAGCTCACTCCCCGGGACAGGGTTGGGAGAGCAGTACTTC. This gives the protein CASSLPGTGLGEQYF.

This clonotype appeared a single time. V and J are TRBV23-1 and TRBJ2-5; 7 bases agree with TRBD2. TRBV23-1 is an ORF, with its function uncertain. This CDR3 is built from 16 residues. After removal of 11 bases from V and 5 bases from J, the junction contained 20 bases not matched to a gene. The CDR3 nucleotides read TGCGCCCTCTTCGGGGGGATAGCGGGCGTAGGGGAGACCCAGTACTTC. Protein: CALFGGIAGVGETQYF.

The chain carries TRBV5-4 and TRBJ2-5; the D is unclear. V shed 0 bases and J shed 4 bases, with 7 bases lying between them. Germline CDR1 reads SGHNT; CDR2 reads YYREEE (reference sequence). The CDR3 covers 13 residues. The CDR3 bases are TGTGCCAGCAGCTTGGATCGGACAGAGACCCAGTACTTC. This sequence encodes CASSLDRTETQYF. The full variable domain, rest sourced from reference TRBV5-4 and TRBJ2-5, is ETGVTQSPTHLIKTRGQQVTLRCSSQSGHNTVSWYQQALGQGPQFIFQYYREEENGRGNFPPRFSGLQFPNYSSELNVNALELDDSALYLCASSLDRTETQYFGPGTRLLVL.

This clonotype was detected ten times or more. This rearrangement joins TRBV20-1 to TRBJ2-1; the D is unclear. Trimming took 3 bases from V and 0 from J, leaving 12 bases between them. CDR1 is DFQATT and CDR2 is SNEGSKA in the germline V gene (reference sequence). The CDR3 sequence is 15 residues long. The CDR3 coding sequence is TGCAGTGCTAGCCAAGTTCCTAGCTCCTACAATGAGCAGTTCTTC. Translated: CSASQVPSSYNEQFF.

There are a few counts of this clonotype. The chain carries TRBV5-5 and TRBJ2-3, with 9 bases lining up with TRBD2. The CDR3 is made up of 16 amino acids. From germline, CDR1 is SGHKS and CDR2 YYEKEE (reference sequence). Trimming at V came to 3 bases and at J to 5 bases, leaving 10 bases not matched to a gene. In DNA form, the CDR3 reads TGTGCCAGCAGCTCCGGTGCTAGCGGGATGGTAGATACGCAGTATTTT. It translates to CASSSGASGMVDTQYF.

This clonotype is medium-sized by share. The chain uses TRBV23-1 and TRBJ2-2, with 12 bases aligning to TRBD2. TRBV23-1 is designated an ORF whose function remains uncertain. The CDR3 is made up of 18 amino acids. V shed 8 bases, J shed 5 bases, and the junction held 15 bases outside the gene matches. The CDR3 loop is CASPPGGLAGSGTGELFF. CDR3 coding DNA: TGCGCCAGCCCGCCAGGCGGACTAGCGGGGAGCGGTACCGGGGAGCTGTTTTTT.

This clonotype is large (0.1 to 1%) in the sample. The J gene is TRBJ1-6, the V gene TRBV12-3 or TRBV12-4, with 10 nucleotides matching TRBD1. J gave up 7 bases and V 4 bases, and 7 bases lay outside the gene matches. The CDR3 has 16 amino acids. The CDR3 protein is CASSSRQGAGNSPLHF. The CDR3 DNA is TGTGCCAGCAGTTCCCGACAGGGGGCTGGCAATTCACCCCTCCACTTT.